This T cell receptor (beta chain) was observed in a study of blood T cell repertoires in COVID-19. Overall study context: From T cells, B-cell-depleted T cells, or PBMCs came the material, which was cDNA or gDNA.

Donors were grouped by their self-reported clinical history. Before being deemed recovered, Cohort 3 donors had two negative PCRs, clearance, or symptom resolution. V was pared by 4 bases and J by 1 base, with 9 bases between. Germline V gene lookup returns CDR1 KGHDR and CDR2 SFDVKD. This CDR3 contains 14 residues. Produced via immunoSEQ multiplex PCR; TCRdb's table is partial and in-frame only. The table shows roughly 240,000 clones, with around 88% occurring only once. The sequenced material came from PBMCs or T cells enriched from blood (not recorded which). The chain has TRBV24-1 and TRBJ1-1; the D is unclear. The sequence derives from a woman aged 45-65 years who had recovered from COVID-19. The CDR3 coding sequence is TGTGCCACCAGTGAAGTTCAGGAGAACACTGAAGCTTTCTTT. It encodes CATSEVQENTEAFF.